This TCR beta chain was obtained from a study of blood T cell repertoires in COVID-19. Study at large: Acute-phase and convalescent COVID-19 samples originated in the United States, Italy and Spain.

TCRdb's copy holds only in-frame clones and misses some; the assay was immunoSEQ multiplex PCR. The profile shows tens of thousands of clones, just over 85% of them singletons. The germline CDR1 and CDR2 sequences are MDHEN and SYDVKM. This CDR3 contains 15 residues. J was trimmed by 2 bases and V by 4 bases; bases with no gene match: 6. The receptor comes from a man aged 45-65 years with active COVID-19. The rearrangement links TRBV28 to TRBJ2-7; the match to TRBD1 covers 9 bases. The material sequenced was peripheral blood. CDR3 in amino acids: CASSSSGTGTYEQYF. The CDR3 coding sequence is TGTGCCAGCAGTTCTTCCGGGACAGGGACCTACGAGCAGTACTTC.